Sequencing of this T cell receptor (beta chain) was carried out in a study of shared clonotypes between healthy human individuals. The study's findings and limits: How much donors shared clonotypes was expected to be affected by sequencing depth. Naive subsets, compared against memory subsets, generally had larger estimated richness values.

For sorted subsets, roughly 210 ng DNA per replicate equaled about 30,000 T cell genomes. Assay used: immunoSEQ multiplex PCR; TCRdb lists only in-frame clones, some missing. The data contain millions of clones, roughly 95% of them singletons. Notes on this clone: What it binds is not known.

The CDR3 sequence is 15 residues long. V lost 0 bases, J lost 1 base, and 10 bases lay in between. Germline V lookup: CDR1 SGHRS, CDR2 YFSETQ. The rearrangement links TRBV5-1 to TRBJ1-1; D gene unclear. The source material was naive CD4+ T cells sorted from blood. Subset specified: CD45RA+ positively selected. This sequence originates from a man between 18 and 29 years old in good health. CDR3 protein: CASSLASGENTEAFF. The CDR3 coding sequence is TGCGCCAGCAGCTTGGCCAGTGGGGAGAACACTGAAGCTTTCTTT.